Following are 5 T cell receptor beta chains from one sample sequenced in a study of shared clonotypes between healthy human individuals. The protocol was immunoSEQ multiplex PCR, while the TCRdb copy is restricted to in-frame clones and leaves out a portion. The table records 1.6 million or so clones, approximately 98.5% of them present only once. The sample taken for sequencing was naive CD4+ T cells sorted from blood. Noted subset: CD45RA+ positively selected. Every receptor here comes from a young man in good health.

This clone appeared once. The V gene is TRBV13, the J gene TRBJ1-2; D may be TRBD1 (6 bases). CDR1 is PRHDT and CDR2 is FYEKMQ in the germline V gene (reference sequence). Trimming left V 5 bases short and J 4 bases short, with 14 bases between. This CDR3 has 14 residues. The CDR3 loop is CASSPDRRSYGYTF. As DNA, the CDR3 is TGTGCCAGCAGCCCAGACAGGCGCAGCTATGGCTACACCTTC. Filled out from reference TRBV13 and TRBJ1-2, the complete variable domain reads AAGVIQSPRHLIKEKRETATLKCYPIPRHDTVYWYQQGPGQDPQFLISFYEKMQSDKGSIPDRFSAQQFSDYHSELNMSSLELGDSALYFCASSPDRRSYGYTFGSGTRLTVV.

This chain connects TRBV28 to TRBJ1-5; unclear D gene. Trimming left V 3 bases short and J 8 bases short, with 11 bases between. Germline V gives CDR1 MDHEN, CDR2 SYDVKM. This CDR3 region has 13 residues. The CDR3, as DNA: TGTGCCAGCAGTTTGTTAGGCGGGAAGCCCCAGCATTTT. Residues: CASSLLGGKPQHF.

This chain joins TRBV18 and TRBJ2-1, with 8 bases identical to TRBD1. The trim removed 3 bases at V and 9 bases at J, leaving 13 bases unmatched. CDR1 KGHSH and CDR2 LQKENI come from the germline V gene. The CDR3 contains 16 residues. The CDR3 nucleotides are TGTGCCAGCTCACCCCCCGGACAGGGCCCCCTGGGTGAGCAGTTCTTC. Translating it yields CASSPPGQGPLGEQFF. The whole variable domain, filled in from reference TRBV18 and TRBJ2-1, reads NAGVMQNPRHLVRRRGQEARLRCSPMKGHSHVYWYRQLPEEGLKFMVYLQKENIIDESGMPKERFSAEFPKEGPSILRIQQVVRGDSAAYFCASSPPGQGPLGEQFFGPGTRLTVL.

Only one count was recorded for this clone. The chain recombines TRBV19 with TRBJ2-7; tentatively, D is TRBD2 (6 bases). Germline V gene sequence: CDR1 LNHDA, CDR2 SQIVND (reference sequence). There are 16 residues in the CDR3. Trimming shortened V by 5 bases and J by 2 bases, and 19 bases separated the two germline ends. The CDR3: CASSRAGLASTYEQYF. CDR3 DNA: TGTGCCAGTAGTCGGGCGGGGCTAGCGAGCACCTACGAGCAGTACTTC.

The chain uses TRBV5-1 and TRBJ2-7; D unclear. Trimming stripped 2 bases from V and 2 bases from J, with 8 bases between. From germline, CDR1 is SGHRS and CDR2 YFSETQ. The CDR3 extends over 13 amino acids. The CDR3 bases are TGCGCCAGCAGCTTTTTACTCACCTACGAGCAGTACTTC. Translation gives CASSFLLTYEQYF.